The clone carrying this TCR beta chain appeared a few times. The antigen is unknown. Looked up from germline, CDR1 is DFQATT and CDR2 is SNEGSKA (reference sequence). This CDR3 has 15 residues. Trimming took 3 bases from V and 5 from J, leaving 16 bases between them. It was with a sample-barcoded 5' primer and a J-beta primer mix that a second PCR of roughly 6 to 12 cycles was run. MiXCR was run by TCRdb on the 5' RACE reads, yielding one entry per CDR3 protein. The sample contains more than 550,000 distinct CDR3 sequences, approximately 22% of which appear only once. The data were obtained in a study of blood T cells in healthy people across ages. Study outcomes and limitations: Long-lived donors carried more naive CD4+ cells and greater diversity than aged donors. Age advanced and TCR beta diversity per million T cells fell, roughly linearly.

This clonotype was sampled from a man in his 70s in good health. Sequenced: blood. The J gene is TRBJ2-2, the V gene TRBV20-1; D ambiguous. This chain's CDR3 is CSASGSLGVTGELFF. CDR3 in DNA: TGCAGTGCTAGTGGGTCTCTAGGAGTTACCGGGGAGCTGTTTTTT.